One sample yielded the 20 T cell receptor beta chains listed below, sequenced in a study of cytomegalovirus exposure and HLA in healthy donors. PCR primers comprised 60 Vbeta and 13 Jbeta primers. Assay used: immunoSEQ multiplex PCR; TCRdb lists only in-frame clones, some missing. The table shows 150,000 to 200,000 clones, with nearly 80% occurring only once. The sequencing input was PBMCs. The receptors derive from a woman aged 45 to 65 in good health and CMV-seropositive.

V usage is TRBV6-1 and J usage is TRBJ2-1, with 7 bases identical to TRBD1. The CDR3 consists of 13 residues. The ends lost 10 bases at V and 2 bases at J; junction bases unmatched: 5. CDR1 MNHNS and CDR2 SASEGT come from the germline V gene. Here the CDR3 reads CATGTVAYNEQFF. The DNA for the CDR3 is TGTGCCACCGGGACAGTTGCCTACAATGAGCAGTTCTTC.

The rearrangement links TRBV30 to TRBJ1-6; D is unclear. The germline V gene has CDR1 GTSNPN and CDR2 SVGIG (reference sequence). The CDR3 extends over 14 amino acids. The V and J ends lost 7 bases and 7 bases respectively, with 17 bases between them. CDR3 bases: TGTGCCTCCACCCTGGCAGGTGGGAATTCACCCCTCCACTTT. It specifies CASTLAGGNSPLHF.

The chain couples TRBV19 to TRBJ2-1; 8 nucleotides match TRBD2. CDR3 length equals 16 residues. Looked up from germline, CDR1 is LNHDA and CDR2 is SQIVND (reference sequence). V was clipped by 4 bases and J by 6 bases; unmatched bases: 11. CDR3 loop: CASSRETSEIPNEQFF. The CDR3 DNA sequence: TGTGCCAGTAGTAGAGAGACTAGCGAGATACCCAATGAGCAGTTCTTC.

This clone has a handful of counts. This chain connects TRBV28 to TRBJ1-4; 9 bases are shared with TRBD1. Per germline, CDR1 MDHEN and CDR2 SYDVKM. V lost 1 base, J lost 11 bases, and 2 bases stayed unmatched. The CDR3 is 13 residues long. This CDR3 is CASSLSGTGKLFF. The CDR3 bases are TGTGCCAGCAGTTTATCAGGGACAGGGAAACTGTTTTTT.

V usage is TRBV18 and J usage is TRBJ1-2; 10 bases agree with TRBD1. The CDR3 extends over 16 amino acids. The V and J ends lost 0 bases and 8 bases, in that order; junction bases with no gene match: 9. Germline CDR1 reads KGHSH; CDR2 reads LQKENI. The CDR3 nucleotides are TGTGCCAGCTCACCACCGAGCGTGGGACAGGGGAAAGGCTACACCTTC. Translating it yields CASSPPSVGQGKGYTF. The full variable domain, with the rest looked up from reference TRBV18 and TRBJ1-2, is NAGVMQNPRHLVRRRGQEARLRCSPMKGHSHVYWYRQLPEEGLKFMVYLQKENIIDESGMPKERFSAEFPKEGPSILRIQQVVRGDSAAYFCASSPPSVGQGKGYTFGSGTRLTVV.

Written as DNA, the CDR3 is TGCAGCGTTGAGTTTTCAGGTTCTCCCTACGAGCAGTACTTC. This codes for CSVEFSGSPYEQYF. The rearrangement uses TRBV29-1 and TRBJ2-7; the D is unclear. The CDR3 is 14 amino acids. The V end lost 3 bases, the J end lost 2 bases, and 14 bases lay between the germline ends. Germline V gene lookup returns CDR1 SQVTM and CDR2 ANQGSEA.

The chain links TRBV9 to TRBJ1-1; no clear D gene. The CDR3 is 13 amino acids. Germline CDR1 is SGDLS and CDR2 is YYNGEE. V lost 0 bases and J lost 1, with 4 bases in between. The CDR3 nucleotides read TGTGCCAGCAGCGTAGAACAGAACACTGAAGCTTTCTTT. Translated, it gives CASSVEQNTEAFF. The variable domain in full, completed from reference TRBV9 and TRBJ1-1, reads DSGVTQTPKHLITATGQRVTLRCSPRSGDLSVYWYQQSLDQGLQFLIQYYNGEERAKGNILERFSAQQFPDLHSELNLSSLELGDSALYFCASSVEQNTEAFFGQGTRLTVV.

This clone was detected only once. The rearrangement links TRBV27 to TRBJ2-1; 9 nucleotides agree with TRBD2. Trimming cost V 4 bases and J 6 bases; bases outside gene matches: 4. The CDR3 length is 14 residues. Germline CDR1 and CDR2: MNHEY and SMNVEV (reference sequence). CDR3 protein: CASSYGTSPNEQFF. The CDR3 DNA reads TGTGCCAGCAGTTACGGGACTAGCCCCAATGAGCAGTTCTTC.

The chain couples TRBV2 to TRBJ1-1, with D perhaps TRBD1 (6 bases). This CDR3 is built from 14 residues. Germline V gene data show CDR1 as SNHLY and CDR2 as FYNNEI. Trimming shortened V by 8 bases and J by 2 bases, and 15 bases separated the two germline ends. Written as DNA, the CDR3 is TGTGCCAGCCGCGCGGGGGGCGAAAACACTGAAGCTTTCTTT. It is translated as CASRAGGENTEAFF.

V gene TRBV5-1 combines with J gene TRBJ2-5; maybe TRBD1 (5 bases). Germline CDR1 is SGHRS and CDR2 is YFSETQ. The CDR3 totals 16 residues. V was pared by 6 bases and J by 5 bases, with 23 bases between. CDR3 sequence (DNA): TGCGCCAGCACCTCCTCTGGGCAGGGCGAGAGGGAGACCCAGTACTTC. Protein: CASTSSGQGERETQYF.

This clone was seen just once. Here the CDR3 reads CASSPQSSTDTQYF. The CDR3, as DNA: TGTGCCAGCAGCCCACAATCTAGCACAGATACGCAGTATTTT. The gene calls are TRBV7-9 and TRBJ2-3; no definite D call. The V and J ends lost 5 bases and 0 bases respectively, with 9 bases between them. The CDR3 loop spans 14 amino acids. Germline assignment: CDR1 SEHNR and CDR2 FQNEAQ (reference sequence).

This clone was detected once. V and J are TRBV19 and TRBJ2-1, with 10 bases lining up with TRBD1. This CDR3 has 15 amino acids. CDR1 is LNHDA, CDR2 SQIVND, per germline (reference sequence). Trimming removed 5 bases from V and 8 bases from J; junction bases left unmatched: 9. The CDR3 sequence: CASSETGGRMDEQFF. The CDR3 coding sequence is TGTGCCAGTAGTGAGACAGGGGGCCGAATGGATGAGCAGTTCTTC.

The CDR3 reads CASSSDRGSYNEQFF. The CDR3 DNA is TGTGCCAGCAGTAGCGACAGAGGCTCCTACAATGAGCAGTTCTTC. This chain links TRBV2 with TRBJ2-1, with a possible D match to TRBD1 (5 bases). CDR1 is SNHLY and CDR2 is FYNNEI in the germline V gene. With 5 bases removed from V and 0 bases from J, the gap between germline ends came to 11 bases. The CDR3 is 15 amino acids.

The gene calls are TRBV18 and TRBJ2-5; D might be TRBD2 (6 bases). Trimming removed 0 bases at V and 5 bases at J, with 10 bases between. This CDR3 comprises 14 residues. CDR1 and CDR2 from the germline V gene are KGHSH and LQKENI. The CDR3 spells CASSPPARGETQYF. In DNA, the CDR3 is TGTGCCAGCTCACCACCGGCCCGGGGGGAGACCCAGTACTTC.

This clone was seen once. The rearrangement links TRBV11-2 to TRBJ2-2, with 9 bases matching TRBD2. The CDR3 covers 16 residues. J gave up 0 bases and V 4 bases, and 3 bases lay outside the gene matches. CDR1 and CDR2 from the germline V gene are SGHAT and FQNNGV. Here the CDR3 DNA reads TGTGCCAGCAGCTATAGCGGGGGAGCGAACACCGGGGAGCTGTTTTTT. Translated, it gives CASSYSGGANTGELFF.

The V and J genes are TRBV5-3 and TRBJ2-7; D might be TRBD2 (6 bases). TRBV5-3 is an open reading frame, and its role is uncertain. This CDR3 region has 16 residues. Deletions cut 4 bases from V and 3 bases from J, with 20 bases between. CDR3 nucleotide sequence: TGTGCCAGAAGCGCCCGGCCCGGCCAGGGACTCTACGAGCAGTACTTC. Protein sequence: CARSARPGQGLYEQYF.

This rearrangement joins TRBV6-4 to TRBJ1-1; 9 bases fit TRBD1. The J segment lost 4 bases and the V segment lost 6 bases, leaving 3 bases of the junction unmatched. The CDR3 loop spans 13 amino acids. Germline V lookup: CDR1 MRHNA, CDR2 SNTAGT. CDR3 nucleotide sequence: TGTGCCAGCAGGGGACAGGGTAGCACTGAAGCTTTCTTT. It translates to CASRGQGSTEAFF.

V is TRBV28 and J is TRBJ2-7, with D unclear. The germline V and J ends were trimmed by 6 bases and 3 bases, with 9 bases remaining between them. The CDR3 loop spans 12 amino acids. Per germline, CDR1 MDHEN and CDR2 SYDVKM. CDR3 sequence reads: CASSRAGYEQYF. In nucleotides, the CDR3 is TGTGCCAGCAGCCGAGCTGGCTACGAGCAGTACTTC.

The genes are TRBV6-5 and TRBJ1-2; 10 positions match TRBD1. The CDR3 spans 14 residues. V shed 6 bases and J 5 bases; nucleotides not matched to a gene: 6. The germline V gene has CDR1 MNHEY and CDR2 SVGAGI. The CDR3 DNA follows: TGTGCCAGCAGACCTCGGGGACAGGGGTATGGCTACACCTTC. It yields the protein CASRPRGQGYGYTF.

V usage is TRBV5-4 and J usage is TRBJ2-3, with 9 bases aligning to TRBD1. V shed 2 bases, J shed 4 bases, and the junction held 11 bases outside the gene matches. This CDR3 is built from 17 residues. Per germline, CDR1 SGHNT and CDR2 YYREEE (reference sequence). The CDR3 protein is CASSLAGGTGSADTQYF. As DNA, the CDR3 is TGTGCCAGCAGCTTAGCAGGGGGGACAGGGTCGGCAGATACGCAGTATTTT.